This T cell receptor (beta chain) was sequenced for a study of shared clonotypes between healthy human individuals. Study-wide context: Each donor's CD4 naive and CD4 memory cells filled three plates apiece, CD8 naive two, and CD8 memory one. Broader study findings: Sharing across a handful of donors was seen in around 5.1% of naive CD4 clonotypes. Read depth was anticipated to influence clonotype sharing among donors.

In regard to this clone: Its specificity is not known.

The assay was immunoSEQ multiplex PCR, and TCRdb's table has in-frame clones only and misses some. The sample comprises millions of clones, 85% to 95% of which are singletons, and roughly 1.1% rests with the top ten. Terminally differentiated effector memory CD45RA+ cells were left out of the naive CD8 fraction, which was CD45RO-negative and positively selected for CCR7. Nashville, Tennessee was home to all donors, each a Caucasian adult. V lost 5 bases to trimming and J lost 1 base, with 17 bases between them. The germline CDR1 and CDR2 sequences are MNHNY and SVGAGI (reference sequence). This CDR3 region has 16 residues.

Input material: naive CD8+ T cells sorted from blood. This receptor was taken from a man between 18 and 35 years old in good health. J is TRBJ1-1 and V is TRBV6-6, with D unresolved. The CDR3 DNA sequence: TGTGCCAGCAGTAAACCCCCTATTGTCGCGAACACTGAAGCTTTCTTT. It encodes CASSKPPIVANTEAFF.